The 12 T cell receptor beta chains below come from one sample, sequenced in a study of radiotherapy plus CTLA-4 blockade in lung cancer. The data were produced by immunoSEQ multiplex PCR, yet TCRdb's version contains in-frame clones alone and is incomplete. This table holds 50,000 to 65,000 clones, 65% to 80% found once. Sample: peripheral blood, taken from a patient treated with radiotherapy plus ipilimumab. The receptors come from a human donor with non-small cell lung cancer whose response to radiotherapy plus ipilimumab could not be evaluated.

This clone was observed a handful of times. The V and J genes are TRBV7-9 and TRBJ2-2, with D perhaps matching TRBD1 (6 bases). Germline V gives CDR1 SEHNR, CDR2 FQNEAQ (reference sequence). This CDR3 is built from 13 residues. V was trimmed by 4 bases and J by 5 bases, leaving 8 bases between them. The CDR3 protein is CASSSTGTGELFF. CDR3 bases: TGTGCCAGCAGCTCAACAGGGACCGGGGAGCTGTTTTTT.

V gene TRBV18 combines with J gene TRBJ2-7; TRBD1 aligns across 9 bases. The CDR3 spans 15 residues. After removal of 6 bases from V and 1 base from J, the junction contained 7 bases not matched to a gene. Germline CDR1 reads KGHSH; CDR2 reads LQKENI. This CDR3 is CASSPGTGPSYEQYF. In nucleotides, the CDR3 is TGTGCCAGCTCTCCCGGGACAGGGCCTTCCTACGAGCAGTACTTC. The full variable domain, with the rest looked up from reference TRBV18 and TRBJ2-7, is NAGVMQNPRHLVRRRGQEARLRCSPMKGHSHVYWYRQLPEEGLKFMVYLQKENIIDESGMPKERFSAEFPKEGPSILRIQQVVRGDSAAYFCASSPGTGPSYEQYFGPGTRLTVT.

The rearrangement links TRBV5-4 to TRBJ2-7; D possibly corresponds to TRBD2 (6 bases). The CDR3 has 17 amino acids. Per germline, CDR1 SGHNT and CDR2 YYREEE (reference sequence). V was clipped by 4 bases and J by 0 bases, with 20 bases between them. CDR3 region: CASSRPSGRGPSYEQYF. CDR3 nucleotides: TGTGCCAGCAGCCGGCCCTCAGGGCGGGGCCCCTCCTACGAGCAGTACTTC.

The genes are TRBV29-1 and TRBJ2-7; maybe TRBD2 (7 bases). The germline CDR1 and CDR2 sequences are SQVTM and ANQGSEA. V was trimmed by 3 bases and J by 5 bases, leaving 17 bases between them. This CDR3 has 14 residues. The CDR3 bases are TGCAGCGTTGATCCGTCCGGGGGGCTCGACGAGCAGTACTTC. Translating gives CSVDPSGGLDEQYF.

This clone came up a few times. The rearrangement joins TRBV4-2 to TRBJ1-1; no reliable D call. Between the trimmed V and J ends, which lost 0 bases and 3 bases, there was a span of 14 bases. CDR3 size: 16 residues. The germline V gene has CDR1 LGHNA and CDR2 YNFKEQ. The CDR3 loop is CASSQDVGRWDTEAFF. The CDR3 region has the DNA TGTGCCAGCAGCCAAGATGTAGGGAGGTGGGACACTGAAGCTTTCTTT.

The chain carries TRBV4-3 and TRBJ2-1, with 14 nucleotides matching TRBD2. The V gene's germline CDR1 is LGHNA and CDR2 YSLEER. The CDR3 contains 16 residues. Germline trimming cut 0 bases from V and 7 bases from J; bases unmatched to any gene: 2. CDR3 nucleotides: TGCGCCAGCAGCCAAGAGCGACTAGCGGGGGGGAATGAGCAGTTCTTC. It specifies CASSQERLAGGNEQFF.

V usage is TRBV9 and J usage is TRBJ2-3; 7 bases fit TRBD2. Germline CDR1 SGDLS, CDR2 YYNGEE. The CDR3 sequence is 15 residues long. V was clipped by 2 bases and J by 2 bases; unmatched bases: 5. In DNA, the CDR3 is TGTGCCAGCAGCGTGTTCCGGGGGGTCACAGATACGCAGTATTTT. It encodes CASSVFRGVTDTQYF.

V is TRBV9 and J is TRBJ1-2; tentatively, D is TRBD1 (5 bases). Germline V CDR1 and CDR2: SGDLS, YYNGEE. V lost 2 bases and J 2 bases, leaving 10 bases between the germline ends. The CDR3 has 14 amino acids. CDR3 loop: CASSVGHPNYGYTF. The CDR3 DNA sequence: TGTGCCAGCAGCGTCGGACATCCGAACTATGGCTACACCTTC.

This clone was counted a single time. The chain has TRBV19 and TRBJ1-6, with D perhaps TRBD1 (5 bases). There are 14 residues in the CDR3. The ends were cut back, 5 bases at V and 4 bases at J, with 9 bases in the middle. Germline V gene data show CDR1 as LNHDA and CDR2 as SQIVND (reference sequence). DNA of the CDR3: TGTGCCAGTAGTGTGGGGCAATATAATTCACCCCTCCACTTT. It specifies CASSVGQYNSPLHF.

The chain recombines TRBV4-3 with TRBJ2-3; D possibly corresponds to TRBD2 (5 bases). Germline assignment: CDR1 LGHNA and CDR2 YSLEER. V gave up 0 bases and J gave up 5 bases, with 12 bases separating them. The CDR3 loop spans 15 amino acids. DNA for the CDR3: TGCGCCAGCAGCCAAGAAGAGGGTATGGTAGATACGCAGTATTTT. This gives the protein CASSQEEGMVDTQYF.

This chain connects TRBV5-8 to TRBJ2-6; D might be TRBD2 (6 bases). V lost 2 bases and J lost 1, with 13 bases in between. Germline loops: CDR1 SGHTS, CDR2 YDEGEE. There are 17 residues in the CDR3. CDR3 sequence (DNA): TGTGCCAGCAGCTTCCGAGGGAGGAAATCTGGGGCCAACGTCCTGACTTTC. Translation gives CASSFRGRKSGANVLTF. The whole variable domain, filled in from reference TRBV5-8 and TRBJ2-6, reads EAGVTQSPTHLIKTRGQQATLRCSPISGHTSVYWYQQALGLGLQFLLWYDEGEERNRGNFPPRFSGRQFPNYSSELNVNALELEDSALYLCASSFRGRKSGANVLTFGAGSRLTVL.

V usage is TRBV27 and J usage is TRBJ1-2, with D uncertain. Germline V gives CDR1 MNHEY, CDR2 SMNVEV (reference sequence). This CDR3 has 13 residues. The V and J ends lost 4 bases and 2 bases respectively, with 8 bases between them. The CDR3 sequence is CASSSSSNYGYTF. The CDR3 coding sequence is TGTGCCAGCAGTTCGTCCTCCAACTATGGCTACACCTTC.